This entry lists 5 T cell receptor beta chains sequenced from one sample in a study of CD4+ T cells in melanoma. Clones were sequenced by immunoSEQ multiplex PCR, and TCRdb holds only the in-frame ones, with some missing. Here the sample spans fewer than 15,000 clones, around four fifths being singletons. The sample consisted of cells from a culture (not recorded whether cultured in vitro). Receptor source: a human donor with melanoma.

This chain joins TRBV5-1 and TRBJ1-3; D ambiguous. CDR3 length: 16 residues. CDR1 is SGHRS and CDR2 is YFSETQ in the germline V gene. Trimming removed 0 bases from V and 0 bases from J, with 10 bases in between. The CDR3 here is CASSLAPGDSGNTIYF. The DNA for the CDR3 is TGCGCCAGCAGCTTGGCCCCAGGAGACTCTGGAAACACCATATATTTT.

The chain carries TRBV14 and TRBJ2-6, with a tentative D call TRBD2 (7 bases). The CDR3 extends over 19 amino acids. Germline V gene lookup returns CDR1 SGHDN and CDR2 FVKESK. With 4 bases removed from V and 4 bases from J, the gap between germline ends came to 23 bases. As DNA, the CDR3 is TGTGCCAGCAGCCCAGGTTTGGCGGGGGCGCCGGGGGGGGCCAACGTCCTGACTTTC. Protein product: CASSPGLAGAPGGANVLTF.

This chain joins TRBV15 and TRBJ1-1, with D unclear. The CDR3 covers 15 residues. Looked up from germline, CDR1 is LNHNV and CDR2 is YYDKDF (reference sequence). The V and J ends lost 3 bases and 1 base respectively, with 12 bases between them. The chain's CDR3 is CATSSTGRKNTEAFF. For the CDR3, the DNA is TGTGCCACCAGCAGTACCGGACGGAAGAACACTGAAGCTTTCTTT.

The rearrangement joins TRBV5-6 to TRBJ1-2; D is ambiguous. V was trimmed by 1 base and J by 5 bases, leaving 15 bases between them. CDR1 and CDR2 from the germline V gene are SGHDT and YYEEEE. The CDR3 consists of 15 residues. CDR3 DNA: TGTGCCAGCAGCTTGAATGGCGTTCCAGAATATGGCTACACCTTC. It translates to CASSLNGVPEYGYTF.

V and J are TRBV5-1 and TRBJ1-5; D is undetermined. Per germline, CDR1 SGHRS and CDR2 YFSETQ. The CDR3 runs to 13 residues. V shed 4 bases and J shed 4 bases, with 9 bases lying between them. CDR3 sequence: CASSPDWNQPQHF. CDR3 in DNA: TGCGCCAGCAGCCCGGACTGGAATCAGCCCCAGCATTTT.